This TCR beta chain was captured by sequencing in a study of CD4+ T cells in melanoma. Sequencing was performed with immunoSEQ multiplex PCR; in TCRdb, only in-frame clones are kept and a portion is missing. The table includes fewer than 55,000 clones, approximately 92% detected once. This clone occurred a few times. The receptor's source is a human donor with melanoma. The source material was peripheral blood.

DNA for the CDR3: TGCGCCAGCAGCCAAGCTCCCCGGCCCACCTACGAGCAGTACTTC. Its translation: CASSQAPRPTYEQYF. The J gene is TRBJ2-7, the V gene TRBV4-1, with D unresolved. The CDR3 consists of 15 residues. CDR1 and CDR2 (germline): MGHRA, YSYEKL. With 1 base removed from V and 2 bases from J, the gap between germline ends came to 12 bases.